The rows below give T cell receptor beta chains drawn from one sample of a study of blood T cell repertoires in COVID-19. Clones were sequenced by immunoSEQ multiplex PCR, and TCRdb holds only the in-frame ones, with some missing. The repertoire holds roughly 120,000 clones, with around nine tenths as singletons. Input material: peripheral blood. The receptors originated from a human donor in a cohort sampled during active COVID-19. Each CDR3 is given with its conserved first and last residue. D genes are given only for firm matches. Only some rows state a clone size, as once, few, many or a class for expanded clones.

j_gene: TRBJ2-2
abundance: .
v_gene: TRBV11-3
d_gene: .
CDR3aa: CASSAEFAGELFF
CDR3nt: TGTGCCAGCAGCGCGGAATTCGCCGGGGAGCTGTTTTTT

j_gene: TRBJ1-1
abundance: .
v_gene: TRBV15
d_gene: .
CDR3aa: CATSRGTMNTEAFF
CDR3nt: TGTGCCACCAGCAGAGGAACAATGAACACTGAAGCTTTCTTT

j_gene: TRBJ1-5
abundance: .
v_gene: TRBV11-2
d_gene: .
CDR3aa: CASSFSIGNQPQHF
CDR3nt: TGTGCCAGCAGCTTCTCTATAGGCAATCAGCCCCAGCATTTT

j_gene: TRBJ2-7
abundance: .
v_gene: TRBV9
d_gene: TRBD2
CDR3aa: CASSVGASGDSYEQYF
CDR3nt: TGTGCCAGCAGCGTAGGGGCTAGCGGGGACTCCTACGAGCAGTACTTC

j_gene: TRBJ1-2
abundance: .
v_gene: TRBV3-1/TRBV3-2
d_gene: TRBD1
CDR3aa: CASSPFDRGYGYTF
CDR3nt: TGTGCCAGCAGCCCCTTCGACAGGGGCTATGGCTACACCTTC

j_gene: TRBJ1-2
abundance: .
v_gene: TRBV18
d_gene: .
CDR3aa: CASSPLRENYGYTF
CDR3nt: TGTGCCAGCTCACCACTCAGGGAAAACTATGGCTACACCTTC

j_gene: TRBJ1-5
abundance: .
v_gene: TRBV6-5
d_gene: TRBD1
CDR3aa: CASRRDRALNQPQHF
CDR3nt: TGTGCCAGCAGAAGGGACAGGGCCCTCAATCAGCCCCAGCATTTT

j_gene: TRBJ2-7
abundance: once
v_gene: TRBV4-2
d_gene: .
CDR3aa: CASSQGHPDEQYF
CDR3nt: TGTGCCAGCAGCCAGGGGCATCCAGACGAGCAGTACTTC

j_gene: TRBJ2-3
abundance: .
v_gene: TRBV4-1
d_gene: .
CDR3aa: CASSPLGLDTQYF
CDR3nt: TGCGCCAGCAGCCCCCTAGGTCTAGATACGCAGTATTTT

j_gene: TRBJ2-5
abundance: .
v_gene: TRBV7-2
d_gene: .
CDR3aa: CASSPGGSRETQYF
CDR3nt: TGTGCCAGCAGCCCAGGAGGCTCCCGAGAGACCCAGTACTTC

j_gene: TRBJ2-7
abundance: .
v_gene: TRBV5-4
d_gene: .
CDR3aa: CASSLAKGLSYEQYF
CDR3nt: TGTGCCAGCAGCTTGGCCAAAGGACTTTCCTACGAGCAGTACTTC

j_gene: TRBJ2-4
abundance: .
v_gene: TRBV19
d_gene: TRBD1
CDR3aa: CASSSHQGQGVAKNIQYF
CDR3nt: TGTGCCAGTAGTTCACACCAGGGACAGGGGGTGGCCAAAAACATTCAGTACTTC

j_gene: TRBJ2-7
abundance: .
v_gene: TRBV28
d_gene: TRBD1
CDR3aa: CASSRGQGAWPQDYEQYF
CDR3nt: TGTGCCAGCAGTAGGGGACAGGGGGCATGGCCCCAGGACTACGAGCAGTACTTC

j_gene: TRBJ2-7
abundance: .
v_gene: TRBV29-1
d_gene: .
CDR3aa: CSVKDGRGQYF
CDR3nt: TGCAGCGTCAAGGACGGCCGGGGGCAGTACTTC

j_gene: TRBJ2-3
abundance: .
v_gene: TRBV5-4
d_gene: TRBD1
CDR3aa: CASSSDGTGGTDTQYF
CDR3nt: TGTGCCAGCAGCTCAGACGGGACAGGGGGCACAGATACGCAGTATTTT

j_gene: TRBJ1-2
abundance: .
v_gene: TRBV28
d_gene: .
CDR3aa: CASSVTGDNYGYTF
CDR3nt: TGTGCCAGCAGTGTTACAGGTGACAACTATGGCTACACCTTC

j_gene: TRBJ1-5
abundance: few
v_gene: TRBV5-8
d_gene: TRBD1
CDR3aa: CASSLPGQGFNQPQHF
CDR3nt: TGTGCCAGCAGCTTGCCGGGACAGGGATTCAATCAGCCCCAGCATTTT

j_gene: TRBJ2-3
abundance: .
v_gene: TRBV3-1/TRBV3-2
d_gene: .
CDR3aa: CASSQAGTDTQYF
CDR3nt: TGTGCCAGCAGCCAAGCAGGCACAGATACGCAGTATTTT

j_gene: TRBJ1-5
abundance: .
v_gene: TRBV2
d_gene: .
CDR3aa: CASNQGWGGNQPQHF
CDR3nt: TGTGCCAGCAACCAGGGGTGGGGGGGTAATCAGCCCCAGCATTTT

j_gene: TRBJ1-4
abundance: .
v_gene: TRBV6-5
d_gene: .
CDR3aa: CASTRTGFNEKLFF
CDR3nt: TGTGCCAGCACCCGAACAGGGTTTAATGAAAAACTGTTTTTT

j_gene: TRBJ2-2
abundance: .
v_gene: TRBV25-1
d_gene: .
CDR3aa: CASSYRLTGELFF
CDR3nt: TGTGCCAGCAGTTACAGGCTCACCGGGGAGCTGTTTTTT

j_gene: TRBJ2-1
abundance: few
v_gene: TRBV9
d_gene: .
CDR3aa: CASSLYSHNEQFF
CDR3nt: TGTGCCAGCAGCCTATATAGTCACAATGAGCAGTTCTTC

j_gene: TRBJ1-2
abundance: .
v_gene: TRBV30
d_gene: TRBD1
CDR3aa: CASDQGGYGYTF
CDR3nt: TGTGCCTCCGACCAGGGGGGATATGGCTACACCTTC

j_gene: TRBJ2-7
abundance: .
v_gene: TRBV30
d_gene: .
CDR3aa: CAWSVLAGSYEQYF
CDR3nt: TGTGCCTGGAGTGTATTGGCGGGTTCCTACGAGCAGTACTTC

j_gene: TRBJ1-2
abundance: .
v_gene: TRBV6-6
d_gene: .
CDR3aa: CASSYSPNYGYTF
CDR3nt: TGTGCCAGCAGTTACTCCCCGAACTATGGCTACACCTTC

j_gene: TRBJ1-5
abundance: .
v_gene: TRBV19
d_gene: TRBD1
CDR3aa: CASSIADRVNQPQHF
CDR3nt: TGTGCCAGTAGTATAGCGGACAGGGTCAATCAGCCCCAGCATTTT

j_gene: TRBJ2-3
abundance: .
v_gene: TRBV29-1
d_gene: TRBD2
CDR3aa: CSVDRTSGGTDTQYF
CDR3nt: TGCAGCGTTGATCGGACTAGCGGTGGCACAGATACGCAGTATTTT

j_gene: TRBJ1-3
abundance: medium-sized
v_gene: TRBV10-3
d_gene: .
CDR3aa: CAISDNFENTIYF
CDR3nt: TGTGCCATCAGTGATAACTTCGAAAACACCATATATTTT

j_gene: TRBJ2-5
abundance: .
v_gene: TRBV27
d_gene: .
CDR3aa: CASSLRQGWQETQYF
CDR3nt: TGTGCCAGCAGTTTGAGGCAGGGGTGGCAAGAGACCCAGTACTTC

j_gene: TRBJ2-5
abundance: .
v_gene: TRBV7-9
d_gene: .
CDR3aa: CASRIGGVPHLQETQYF
CDR3nt: TGTGCCAGCAGAATAGGGGGGGTCCCCCACCTCCAAGAGACCCAGTACTTC

j_gene: TRBJ1-2
abundance: .
v_gene: TRBV30
d_gene: TRBD1
CDR3aa: CALLQGTYTF
CDR3nt: TGTGCCTTGCTACAGGGGACCTACACCTTC

j_gene: TRBJ2-6
abundance: .
v_gene: TRBV19
d_gene: TRBD1
CDR3aa: CASTLFLGTGSSGANVLTF
CDR3nt: TGTGCCAGTACCCTATTCCTCGGGACAGGGTCCTCTGGGGCCAACGTCCTGACTTTC

j_gene: TRBJ2-1
abundance: .
v_gene: TRBV7-2
d_gene: .
CDR3aa: CASSLNRDNEQFF
CDR3nt: TGTGCCAGCAGCTTAAACAGGGACAATGAGCAGTTCTTC

j_gene: TRBJ2-5
abundance: .
v_gene: TRBV10-3
d_gene: TRBD2
CDR3aa: CAISDRGGSETQYF
CDR3nt: TGTGCCATCAGTGACCGGGGGGGGTCAGAGACCCAGTACTTC

j_gene: TRBJ2-1
abundance: .
v_gene: TRBV19
d_gene: TRBD2
CDR3aa: CASSIAGRASYNEQFF
CDR3nt: TGTGCCAGTAGTATAGCTGGGAGGGCATCCTACAATGAGCAGTTCTTC

j_gene: TRBJ1-2
abundance: .
v_gene: TRBV6-5
d_gene: .
CDR3aa: CASSYGQGKNYGYTF
CDR3nt: TGTGCCAGCAGTTACGGGCAGGGGAAGAACTATGGCTACACCTTC

j_gene: TRBJ1-6
abundance: .
v_gene: TRBV18
d_gene: TRBD1
CDR3aa: CASSPPRTGDYSPLHF
CDR3nt: TGTGCCAGCTCACCACCCCGGACAGGGGATTACTCACCCCTCCACTTT

j_gene: TRBJ2-1
abundance: .
v_gene: TRBV6-5
d_gene: .
CDR3aa: CASSYSMGDKQFF
CDR3nt: TGTGCCAGCAGTTACTCGATGGGGGACAAGCAGTTCTTC

j_gene: TRBJ2-1
abundance: .
v_gene: TRBV7-7
d_gene: .
CDR3aa: CASSLEWSGAYNEQFF
CDR3nt: TGTGCTAGCAGCTTAGAGTGGTCAGGGGCCTACAATGAGCAGTTCTTC

j_gene: TRBJ1-6
abundance: .
v_gene: TRBV6-5
d_gene: .
CDR3aa: CASSQGIGNSPLHF
CDR3nt: TGTGCCAGCAGTCAGGGAATTGGTAATTCACCCCTCCACTTT

j_gene: TRBJ2-5
abundance: many
v_gene: TRBV6-1
d_gene: .
CDR3aa: CASSEAGAGVKTQYF
CDR3nt: TGTGCCAGCAGTGAAGCTGGAGCAGGGGTGAAGACCCAGTACTTC